This T cell receptor beta chain originates from a study of T cell clones after liver transplantation. Overall study context: Until 12-24 months post-transplant, subjects got standard immunosuppression and no induction.

Thawed unstimulated PBMCs were FACS-sorted by CD3, CD4 and CD8 into two populations. Some clones are missing from TCRdb's copy, which holds only in-frame ones; the method was immunoSEQ multiplex PCR. This table has some 50,000 clones, 70% to 75% appearing once. Specimen: CD4+ T cells from blood, collected at the 22-month timepoint. The origin of this receptor is a human patient who received a liver transplant. The T cells may partly be graft donor cells.

The CDR3 DNA reads TGTGCCAGCAGCTTAGCGCGGACACTAACCTACAATGAGCAGTTCTTC. As protein: CASSLARTLTYNEQFF. The chain employs TRBV7-9 and TRBJ2-1, with D maybe TRBD1 (5 bases). Trimming shortened V by 0 bases and J by 2 bases, and 11 bases separated the two germline ends. The germline gives CDR1 SEHNR, CDR2 FQNEAQ (reference sequence). There are 16 residues in the CDR3. The complete variable domain, with remaining parts taken from reference TRBV7-9 and TRBJ2-1, reads DTGVSQNPRHKITKRGQNVTFRCDPISEHNRLYWYRQTLGQGPEFLTYFQNEAQLEKSRLLSDRFSAERPKGSFSTLEIQRTEQGDSAMYLCASSLARTLTYNEQFFGPGTRLTVL.